This TCR beta chain was found in a study of blood T cell repertoires in COVID-19. Study-level information: Collection of acute and convalescent COVID-19 samples took place in the United States, Italy and Spain.

Assay: immunoSEQ multiplex PCR; the TCRdb copy retains only in-frame clones and omits some. The sample has 200,000 or so clones; roughly 81% are singletons. The CDR3 runs to 13 residues. Germline CDR1 is SGDLS and CDR2 is YYNGEE. V lost 3 bases and J lost 5; bases outside the gene matches: 2. The sequenced sample was peripheral blood. The V and J genes are TRBV9 and TRBJ1-1, with 9 bases that match TRBD1. The receptor was isolated from a woman aged 80 or older with COVID-19, enrolled during active disease. CDR3 sequence (DNA): TGTGCCAGCAGCGCAGGGACAGGGACTGAAGCTTTCTTT. It translates to CASSAGTGTEAFF. The whole variable domain, filled in from reference TRBV9 and TRBJ1-1, reads DSGVTQTPKHLITATGQRVTLRCSPRSGDLSVYWYQQSLDQGLQFLIQYYNGEERAKGNILERFSAQQFPDLHSELNLSSLELGDSALYFCASSAGTGTEAFFGQGTRLTVV.